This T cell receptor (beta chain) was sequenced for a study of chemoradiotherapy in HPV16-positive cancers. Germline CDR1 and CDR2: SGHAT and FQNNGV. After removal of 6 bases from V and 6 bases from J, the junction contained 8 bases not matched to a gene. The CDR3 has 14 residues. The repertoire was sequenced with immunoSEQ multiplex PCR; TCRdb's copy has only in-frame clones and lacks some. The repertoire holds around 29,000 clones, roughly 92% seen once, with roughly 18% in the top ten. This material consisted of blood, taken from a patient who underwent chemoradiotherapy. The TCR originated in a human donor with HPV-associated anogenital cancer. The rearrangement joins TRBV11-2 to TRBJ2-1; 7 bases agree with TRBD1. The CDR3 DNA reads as TGTGCCAGCAGTCTTAGTGCAGGGGGCAATGAGCAGTTCTTC. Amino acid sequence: CASSLSAGGNEQFF.